This entry features one T cell receptor (beta chain) sequence. The data stem from a study of monozygotic twins with inflammatory bowel disease. Template switching was used to attach UMIs, which incorporated a 6-nucleotide sample barcode. TCRdb reprocessed the 5' RACE reads and stores each CDR3 protein as one record, lacking DNA. Reported are about 140,000 distinct CDR3 sequences; the ten largest clones contain roughly 1.2%. In germline, CDR1 is SGHDN, CDR2 FVKESK. CDR3 length: 14 amino acids. Sequencing used blood. The source of this sequence is a human donor with ulcerative colitis or Crohn's disease, or a healthy co-twin of an affected twin (not recorded which). V and J are TRBV14 and TRBJ1-1. CDR3 loop: CASSQDSLLTEAFF.